These T cell receptor beta chains were read from a single sample in a study of blood T cell repertoires in COVID-19. Here immunoSEQ multiplex PCR was the method, and the copy in TCRdb shows in-frame clones only, minus some. The table lists 250,000 or so clones, approximately 86% of them singletons. The sequenced sample consisted of peripheral blood. The receptors were gathered from a woman aged 60-75 years with active or convalescent COVID-19. Both conserved end residues are part of each CDR3.

V gene: TRBV27
J gene: TRBJ2-1
CDR3 protein: CASRGQGAGEQFF

V gene: TRBV6-4
J gene: TRBJ2-6
CDR3 protein: CASSRQGGTGANVLTF

V gene: TRBV6-5
J gene: TRBJ2-1
CDR3 protein: CASSTPQGYGEQFF

V gene: TRBV15
J gene: TRBJ2-7
CDR3 protein: CATSREGRAGYEQYF

V gene: TRBV19
J gene: TRBJ1-4
CDR3 protein: CASSIDPQGRRKLFF

V gene: TRBV16
J gene: TRBJ1-2
CDR3 protein: CASSQSSRGAIYGYTF

V gene: TRBV4-2
J gene: TRBJ1-3
CDR3 protein: CASSQETAGNTIYF

V gene: TRBV30
J gene: TRBJ2-1
CDR3 protein: CAWSRGGLADNEQFF

V gene: TRBV6-5
J gene: TRBJ1-1
CDR3 protein: CASSPDSHTEAFF

V gene: TRBV5-6
J gene: TRBJ1-1
CDR3 protein: CASRPWAVNTEAFF

V gene: TRBV11-2
J gene: TRBJ1-2
CDR3 protein: CASSTGPDRAYGYTF

V gene: TRBV5-1
J gene: TRBJ2-5
CDR3 protein: CASSLEVVQRETQYF

V gene: TRBV2
J gene: TRBJ1-4
CDR3 protein: CASSQEQGFGEKLFF

V gene: TRBV5-5
J gene: TRBJ1-3
CDR3 protein: CASSFVGGENTIYF

V gene: TRBV4-1
J gene: TRBJ2-1
CDR3 protein: CASSQVQLAGDGEQFF

V gene: TRBV6-1
J gene: TRBJ2-1
CDR3 protein: CASSEQGSPEQFF

V gene: TRBV13
J gene: TRBJ2-1
CDR3 protein: CASSSNLGEYSYNEQFF

V gene: TRBV18
J gene: TRBJ2-3
CDR3 protein: CASSPTAGGQADTQYF

V gene: TRBV29-1
J gene: TRBJ2-1
CDR3 protein: CSVEVTSGGNEQFF

V gene: TRBV9
J gene: TRBJ2-1
CDR3 protein: CASSVAGSVDEQFF

V gene: TRBV27
J gene: TRBJ1-5
CDR3 protein: CASSLGANSNQPQHF

V gene: TRBV30
J gene: TRBJ1-5
CDR3 protein: CAWSGNSNNQPQHF

V gene: TRBV30
J gene: TRBJ1-6
CDR3 protein: CAWSDRGYNSPLHF

V gene: TRBV19
J gene: TRBJ2-1
CDR3 protein: CASSIGTSGTSGEQFF

V gene: TRBV19
J gene: TRBJ2-2
CDR3 protein: CASNRGSTGELFF

V gene: TRBV5-6
J gene: TRBJ1-2
CDR3 protein: CASSLGLTVMSGNYGYTF

V gene: TRBV29-1
J gene: TRBJ1-2
CDR3 protein: CSVLDRAFNGYTF

V gene: TRBV5-1
J gene: TRBJ1-1
CDR3 protein: CASREGNTEAFF

V gene: TRBV11-3
J gene: TRBJ1-1
CDR3 protein: CASSYWRSEAFF

V gene: TRBV19
J gene: TRBJ1-2
CDR3 protein: CASSSQIRHYGYTF

V gene: TRBV5-5
J gene: TRBJ2-7
CDR3 protein: CASSLKGLGTAYEQYF

V gene: TRBV5-1
J gene: TRBJ2-5
CDR3 protein: CASTPGNQETQYF

V gene: TRBV4-1
J gene: TRBJ1-6
CDR3 protein: CASSQQQGSLHF

V gene: TRBV2
J gene: TRBJ1-6
CDR3 protein: CASRQGGSPLHF

V gene: TRBV9
J gene: TRBJ1-2
CDR3 protein: CASSGKTGSNYGYTF

V gene: TRBV7-6
J gene: TRBJ2-7
CDR3 protein: CASSKSRTGVHEQYF

V gene: TRBV19
J gene: TRBJ2-7
CDR3 protein: CASSRGRTSGPYEQYF

V gene: TRBV5-1
J gene: TRBJ2-2
CDR3 protein: CASSLAPHSNTGELFF

V gene: TRBV29-1
J gene: TRBJ1-2
CDR3 protein: CSVDRVYGYTF

V gene: TRBV2
J gene: TRBJ1-4
CDR3 protein: CASVLLAGQNEKLFF

V gene: TRBV7-9
J gene: TRBJ2-3
CDR3 protein: CASSTSLDWTGTDTQYF

V gene: TRBV4-1
J gene: TRBJ1-1
CDR3 protein: CASSQESGMNTEAFF

V gene: TRBV5-1
J gene: TRBJ2-3
CDR3 protein: CASRFRLTSGGHYEGSGMTDTQYF

V gene: TRBV24-1
J gene: TRBJ2-1
CDR3 protein: CATSDLLGGITEQFF

V gene: TRBV28
J gene: TRBJ2-2
CDR3 protein: CASKTQGGLGGELFF

V gene: TRBV4-2
J gene: TRBJ2-5
CDR3 protein: CASSMVVTSGKEETQYF

V gene: TRBV28
J gene: TRBJ1-6
CDR3 protein: CASSLRDRGGWSPLHF

V gene: TRBV27
J gene: TRBJ1-3
CDR3 protein: CASSPQGIGNTIYF

V gene: TRBV5-1
J gene: TRBJ2-3
CDR3 protein: CASSLALSTDTQYF

V gene: TRBV28
J gene: TRBJ2-2
CDR3 protein: CASRAGPGELFF

V gene: TRBV19
J gene: TRBJ1-2
CDR3 protein: CASSQQGALSYTF

V gene: TRBV6-5
J gene: TRBJ1-5
CDR3 protein: CASRADRGQPQHF

V gene: TRBV15
J gene: TRBJ1-3
CDR3 protein: CATSRDPSGGTGNTIYF